Listed below are T cell receptor beta chains from one sample, sequenced in a study of blood T cell repertoires in COVID-19. Sequencing used immunoSEQ multiplex PCR; TCRdb keeps in-frame clones, though not all of them. Here the sample spans roughly 300,000 clones, around 85% being singletons. The source material was PBMCs or T cells enriched from blood (not recorded which). The receptors shown here come from a woman aged 35 to 49 with acute COVID-19. The CDR3 runs from the conserved cysteine through the conserved F or W. The order of the fields is J gene, V gene, D gene, clone size, CDR3 DNA, CDR3 protein. D genes are given only for firm matches. For some rows the clone size is stated as once, few or many, or as a class when expanded; others skip it.

TRBJ2-7,TRBV6-6,TRBD1,-,TGTGCCAGCAGAACAACAGGGGCTTCGTACGAGCAGTACTTC,CASRTTGASYEQYF
TRBJ1-1,TRBV4-2,TRBD1,few,TGTGCCAGCAGCTACCGACAGGGCTTAAACACTGAAGCTTTCTTT,CASSYRQGLNTEAFF
TRBJ1-2,TRBV28,-,-,TGTGCCAGCAGTTGGGGGGGCGGCTACACCTTC,CASSWGGGYTF
TRBJ1-5,TRBV3-1/TRBV3-2,-,-,TGTGCCAGCAGCCAAGGCCCAGGACAGCCCCAGCATTTT,CASSQGPGQPQHF
TRBJ2-3,TRBV3-1/TRBV3-2,-,-,TGTGCCAGCAGCCAAGGGACTCCGCCCGATACGCAGTATTTT,CASSQGTPPDTQYF
TRBJ1-2,TRBV3-1/TRBV3-2,-,once,TGTGCCAGCAGCCAAGAATTAATAGGGGTCGGCTACACCTTC,CASSQELIGVGYTF
TRBJ2-1,TRBV6-5,TRBD1,-,TGTGCCAGCACCGGGACAGGCGGCAATGAGCAGTTCTTC,CASTGTGGNEQFF
TRBJ1-6,TRBV2,TRBD1,-,TGTGCCAGCAACGGGGACAGGGGAACACCCCTCCACTTT,CASNGDRGTPLHF
TRBJ1-4,TRBV4-3,TRBD1,-,TGCGCCAGCAGCCGTCAGACAGGGGGCAGTGAAAAACTGTTTTTT,CASSRQTGGSEKLFF
TRBJ2-1,TRBV2,-,few,TGTGCCAGCAGTGTTAAACAGGGAGTCTACAATGAGCAGTTCTTC,CASSVKQGVYNEQFF
TRBJ1-4,TRBV29-1,TRBD1,few,TGCAGCGTTCGACTCCCCCCCTCTCAGGGGGGAATTGGAGTAAAACTGTTTTTT,CSVRLPPSQGGIGVKLFF
TRBJ1-4,TRBV18,-,-,TGTGCCAGCTCACCATCCCGCGGCGGCCGGGGTGAAAAACTGTTTTTT,CASSPSRGGRGEKLFF
TRBJ2-7,TRBV18,TRBD1,-,TGTGCCAGCCGCACCGGGACAGGGGACGAGCAGTACTTC,CASRTGTGDEQYF
TRBJ2-3,TRBV7-8,TRBD2,-,TGTGCCAGCAGCTTAGGGCGGGAGCCAGATACGCAGTATTTT,CASSLGREPDTQYF
TRBJ2-5,TRBV4-3,-,-,TGCGCCAGCAGCAAAGTGAACAGGGCGGTTGAGACCCAGTACTTC,CASSKVNRAVETQYF
TRBJ2-7,TRBV13,TRBD1,-,TGTGCCAGCAGCCCGGACAGGACCCCCTACGAGCAGTACTTC,CASSPDRTPYEQYF
TRBJ2-7,TRBV10-3,-,once,TGTGCCATCAGTGAGTCGATAAGGACTACCACCCCCGAGCAGTACTTC,CAISESIRTTTPEQYF
TRBJ1-2,TRBV7-9,TRBD1,-,TGTGCCAGCAGCCCCATAGGACAGGGGAGGGTAGTTGGCTACACCTTC,CASSPIGQGRVVGYTF
TRBJ2-4,TRBV27,-,-,TGTGCCAGCAGTTCCCCGAACTCGGGAAACATTCAGTACTTC,CASSSPNSGNIQYF
TRBJ1-1,TRBV5-8,-,-,TGTGCCAGCAGCTCCGGACAGAGCGATTCCGAAGCTTTCTTT,CASSSGQSDSEAFF
TRBJ1-5,TRBV5-6,-,few,TGTGCCAGCAGCTTGGGCAGGGGAAGCAATCAGCCCCAGCATTTT,CASSLGRGSNQPQHF
TRBJ1-3,TRBV27,-,-,TGTGCCAGCCCCCCGGGGGGTCAACCGGGAAACACCATATATTTT,CASPPGGQPGNTIYF
TRBJ2-7,TRBV19,-,-,TGTGCCAGTAGAAGCGGTGGAGTAGTAGGGCCCTACGAGCAGTACTTC,CASRSGGVVGPYEQYF
TRBJ1-2,TRBV7-8,TRBD1,-,TGTGCCAGCAGCTTAGATACAGGGGGCGTCGGTGGCTACACCTTC,CASSLDTGGVGGYTF